The present TCR beta chain was sequenced within a study of CD8+ T cells in alopecia areata. General study points: Scalp sequencing captures resident alphabeta T cells of normal skin too.

A note on this clone: Its antigen remains unidentified.

After isolation, RNA underwent reverse transcription to generate cDNA as the sequencing template. TCRdb's table, derived via immunoSEQ multiplex PCR, lists solely in-frame clones and lacks some. This sample has some 180,000 clones, with roughly 59% found just once. The sequence came from a human donor with alopecia areata. This sample comprised CD4+ T cells sorted from blood, obtained at week 0.

In nucleotides, the CDR3 is TGTGCCAGCAGTTACTCGCCGGTGGGGACTGAAGCTTTCTTT. Its protein is CASSYSPVGTEAFF. This chain links TRBV6-6 with TRBJ1-1, with D unresolved. The CDR3 totals 14 residues. From germline, CDR1 is MNHNY and CDR2 SVGAGI (reference sequence). V shed 0 bases and J shed 5 bases, with 10 bases lying between them.